This T cell receptor (beta chain) was sequenced for a study of T cells in narcolepsy. In this sample, this clone turned up a few times. Clones were read by immunoSEQ multiplex PCR, and TCRdb kept only the in-frame ones, dropping some. The profile covers 30,000 to 35,000 clones, with under 85% appearing a single time and 2.6% taken by the ten largest. Germline CDR1 is SGDLS and CDR2 is YYNGEE. This CDR3 is built from 15 residues. Trimming cost V 0 bases and J 3 bases; bases outside gene matches: 5. This TCR came from a human donor with narcolepsy. What was sequenced was CD45RA- memory CD4+ T cells from PBMCs. The chain uses TRBV9 and TRBJ2-7; 8 bases are shared with TRBD1. DNA for the CDR3: TGTGCCAGCAGCGTAGGGACAGGGTCCATCTACGAGCAGTACTTC. Protein: CASSVGTGSIYEQYF.